One sample yielded the 28 T cell receptor beta chains listed below, sequenced in a study of blood T cell repertoires in COVID-19. This table comes from immunoSEQ multiplex PCR, and its TCRdb copy is limited to in-frame clones, with some not included. The sample carries roughly 190,000 clones, approximately 87% recorded once. What was sequenced was peripheral blood. The receptors come from a young man with active or convalescent COVID-19.

This clone was picked up one time. V and J are TRBV5-1 and TRBJ1-1, with TRBD1 as a possible D gene (5 bases). Germline V gene sequence: CDR1 SGHRS, CDR2 YFSETQ. The CDR3 spans 15 residues. Deletions cut 1 base from V and 1 base from J, with 11 bases between. The CDR3 DNA follows: TGCGCCAGCAGCTTGTCTTTTAGGGGGAACACTGAAGCTTTCTTT. It yields the protein CASSLSFRGNTEAFF.

The J gene is TRBJ1-3, the V gene TRBV5-6; 9 positions match TRBD1. Germline trimming cut 3 bases from V and 2 bases from J; bases unmatched to any gene: 6. CDR3 size: 16 residues. Per the germline V gene, CDR1 is SGHDT and CDR2 is YYEEEE. CDR3 region: CASSSEGTGTGNTIYF. CDR3 DNA: TGTGCCAGCAGCTCCGAGGGGACAGGGACTGGAAACACCATATATTTT.

The chain couples TRBV10-1 to TRBJ1-1; unclear D gene. V shed 7 bases and J shed 6 bases, with 21 bases lying between them. The CDR3 has 15 residues. Germline values: CDR1 WNHNN, CDR2 SYGVQD (reference sequence). CDR3 loop: CASTPSEGRAPEAFF. CDR3 DNA: TGCGCCAGCACCCCCAGCGAGGGTCGAGCCCCTGAAGCTTTCTTT.

With respect to this clone: Distinct nucleotide sequences in the sample also encode this CDR3. The V and J genes are TRBV14 and TRBJ1-2; D not certain. Germline V lookup: CDR1 SGHDN, CDR2 FVKESK. Deletions cut 1 base from V and 2 bases from J, with 5 bases between. This CDR3 is 13 amino acids long. This chain's CDR3 is CASSQGANYGYTF. CDR3 sequence (DNA): TGTGCCAGCAGCCAAGGGGCGAACTATGGCTACACCTTC. The full variable domain, in which reference TRBV14 and TRBJ1-2 provide the parts outside the CDR3, is EAGVTQFPSHSVIEKGQTVTLRCDPISGHDNLYWYRRVMGKEIKFLLHFVKESKQDESGMPNNRFLAERTGGTYSTLKVQPAELEDSGVYFCASSQGANYGYTFGSGTRLTVV.

The chain links TRBV3-1 (or the pseudogene TRBV3-2) to TRBJ2-7; tentatively, D is TRBD2 (5 bases). The CDR3 extends over 15 amino acids. The germline V gene has CDR1 LGHDT and CDR2 YNNKEL (reference sequence). V lost 0 bases to trimming and J lost 7 bases, with 16 bases between them. CDR3 amino acids: CASSQEFALTGEQYF. CDR3 bases: TGTGCCAGCAGCCAAGAATTCGCCTTAACGGGGGAGCAGTACTTC.

This chain joins TRBV28 and TRBJ2-1; TRBD1 aligns across 8 bases. Germline values: CDR1 MDHEN, CDR2 SYDVKM. The CDR3 length is 16 residues. Unmatched junction bases numbered 10, after V lost 5 bases and J lost 4 bases. The CDR3 loop reads CASSLRQGMLYNEQFF. In nucleotides, the CDR3 is TGTGCCAGCAGTCTTCGACAGGGGATGCTATACAATGAGCAGTTCTTC.

The gene calls are TRBV5-4 and TRBJ2-3; TRBD2 aligns across 9 bases. The CDR3 is 16 amino acids. Germline V gene lookup returns CDR1 SGHNT and CDR2 YYREEE (reference sequence). Trimming at V came to 4 bases and at J to 1 base, leaving 7 bases not matched to a gene. CDR3 in DNA: TGTGCCAGCAGCCGGAGGGCGGGGGGGGGCACAGATACGCAGTATTTT. Protein product: CASSRRAGGGTDTQYF.

This chain links TRBV7-9 with TRBJ2-1, with 10 bases aligning to TRBD2. The CDR3 contains 16 residues. Per the germline V gene, CDR1 is SEHNR and CDR2 is FQNEAQ (reference sequence). The V gene end was trimmed by 5 bases and the J gene end by 8 bases; junction bases not matched to a gene: 12. As DNA, the CDR3 is TGTGCCAGCAGCCTCCTCCCGACTAGCGGGCACTATGAGCAGTTCTTC. It is translated as CASSLLPTSGHYEQFF. The full variable domain, rest sourced from reference TRBV7-9 and TRBJ2-1, is DTGVSQNPRHKITKRGQNVTFRCDPISEHNRLYWYRQTLGQGPEFLTYFQNEAQLEKSRLLSDRFSAERPKGSFSTLEIQRTEQGDSAMYLCASSLLPTSGHYEQFFGPGTRLTVL.

The rearrangement links TRBV10-3 to TRBJ1-4; possibly TRBD1 for D (5 bases). CDR3 length: 17 amino acids. Per germline, CDR1 ENHRY and CDR2 SYGVKD. The germline V and J ends were trimmed by 0 bases and 0 bases, with 11 bases remaining between them. CDR3 residues: CAISESRDFATNEKLFF. Here the CDR3 DNA reads TGTGCCATCAGTGAGTCCAGGGACTTTGCAACTAATGAAAAACTGTTTTTT.

V is TRBV6-5 and J is TRBJ1-5, with no clear D. Germline V gene lookup returns CDR1 MNHEY and CDR2 SVGAGI. CDR3 length equals 13 residues. Trimming took off 9 bases at V and 1 base at J, with 10 bases between the two ends. The CDR3 loop reads CASAGTSNQPQHF. In nucleotides, the CDR3 is TGTGCCAGTGCGGGTACGAGCAATCAGCCCCAGCATTTT.

The gene calls are TRBV28 and TRBJ1-5; perhaps TRBD1 as D (6 bases). Between the trimmed V and J ends, which lost 3 bases and 4 bases, there was a span of 13 bases. The CDR3 runs to 15 residues. CDR1 and CDR2 (germline): MDHEN, SYDVKM. As DNA, the CDR3 is TGTGCCAGCAGTTTGAGGGGGTTGGGAAATCAGCCCCAGCATTTT. Its protein product is CASSLRGLGNQPQHF.

This chain uses TRBV5-1 with TRBJ2-5; D perhaps matches TRBD1 (5 bases). V dropped 2 bases and J dropped 3 bases, with 11 bases sitting between them. The germline V gene encodes CDR1 SGHRS and CDR2 YFSETQ. The CDR3 contains 14 residues. The CDR3 bases are TGCGCCAGCAGCTTTTCCCAGGGAAAAGAGACCCAGTACTTC. Its translation: CASSFSQGKETQYF.

The chain is built from TRBV5-6 and TRBJ1-5; D is uncertain. Deletions cut 5 bases from V and 0 bases from J, with 9 bases between. CDR3 length equals 14 residues. CDR1 SGHDT and CDR2 YYEEEE come from the germline V gene. The CDR3 region is CASSSGYSNQPQHF. CDR3 bases: TGTGCCAGCAGTTCCGGGTATAGCAATCAGCCCCAGCATTTT.

The gene calls are TRBV11-3 and TRBJ2-6, with 8 bases that match TRBD2. V shed 2 bases, J shed 0 bases, and the junction held 6 bases outside the gene matches. The length of the CDR3 is 18 residues. Per germline, CDR1 SGHNT and CDR2 YENEEA. The CDR3 sequence: CASSLWHSGGSGANVLTF. The CDR3 DNA reads as TGTGCCAGCAGCTTATGGCACAGCGGGGGCTCTGGGGCCAACGTCCTGACTTTC.

The chain joins TRBV27 to TRBJ2-3; D call uncertain. V lost 2 bases and J 0 bases, leaving 9 bases between the germline ends. The CDR3 sequence is 15 residues long. Germline V gene data show CDR1 as MNHEY and CDR2 as SMNVEV (reference sequence). The CDR3 DNA sequence: TGTGCCAGCAGTTTAGGCACGTCTAGCACAGATACGCAGTATTTT. Translating it yields CASSLGTSSTDTQYF.

The chain has TRBV7-3 and TRBJ1-6; unclear D gene. V lost 2 bases and J lost 7, with 6 bases in between. This CDR3 contains 13 residues. CDR1 and CDR2 from the germline V gene are SGHTA and FQGTGA. The CDR3 nucleotides read TGTGCCAGCAGCTTAGCCCGGAATTCACCCCTCCACTTT. Protein product: CASSLARNSPLHF.

The gene calls are TRBV21-1 and TRBJ2-5; TRBD2, the table's D call, lacks a check against the DNA. TRBV21-1 is a recognized pseudogene. The CDR3 has 18 residues. CDR3 protein: CASNTETPWEREQETQYF. CDR3 DNA sequence: TGTGCCAGCAACACGGAAACCCCATGGGAGCGTGAGCAAGAGACCCAGTACTTC.

The chain carries TRBV27 and TRBJ2-7; D not certain. Trimming removed 6 bases from V and 5 bases from J, with 14 bases in between. CDR3 size: 13 residues. Germline V gene data show CDR1 as MNHEY and CDR2 as SMNVEV (reference sequence). CDR3 sequence reads: CASSHWRTDEQYF. Written as DNA, the CDR3 is TGTGCCAGCAGCCATTGGAGAACGGACGAGCAGTACTTC.

The V and J genes are TRBV27 and TRBJ1-1, with D maybe TRBD1 (6 bases). This CDR3 is built from 18 residues. Germline-derived CDR1 and CDR2 are MNHEY and SMNVEV (reference sequence). V shed 6 bases and J shed 0 bases, with 23 bases lying between them. CDR3 residues: CASRRDAGGHLLNTEAFF. The DNA for the CDR3 is TGTGCCAGCAGAAGGGACGCGGGGGGGCACCTGCTGAACACTGAAGCTTTCTTT.

This clone was recorded only once. This chain connects TRBV18 to TRBJ1-4; no clear D gene. CDR3 length: 14 residues. Germline CDR1 and CDR2: KGHSH and LQKENI. V lost 2 bases and J lost 5, with 9 bases in between. This CDR3 reads CASSPNGINEKLFF. The CDR3 coding sequence is TGTGCCAGCTCACCAAACGGGATAAATGAAAAACTGTTTTTT.

The V and J genes are TRBV5-1 and TRBJ2-3; a possible D gene is TRBD2 (5 bases). The CDR3 covers 14 residues. Germline V gives CDR1 SGHRS, CDR2 YFSETQ. The V and J ends lost 7 bases and 5 bases respectively, with 17 bases between them. This chain's CDR3 is CASGGYQEVDTQYF. Written as DNA, the CDR3 is TGCGCCAGCGGAGGATATCAAGAAGTAGATACGCAGTATTTT.

The V gene is TRBV18, the J gene TRBJ1-2; 9 positions agree with TRBD1. The germline gives CDR1 KGHSH, CDR2 LQKENI. With 4 bases clipped from V and 0 bases from J, the junction kept 12 bases outside the gene matches. There are 18 residues in the CDR3. CDR3 protein: CASSLLPGQGDTNYGYTF. DNA of the CDR3: TGTGCCAGCTCACTCCTTCCGGGACAGGGAGACACTAACTATGGCTACACCTTC.

This clone was counted a few times. J is TRBJ1-1 and V is TRBV29-1; D gene uncertain. The CDR3 is 11 amino acids. Germline assignment: CDR1 SQVTM and CDR2 ANQGSEA. Trimming took off 3 bases at V and 0 bases at J, with 2 bases between the two ends. CDR3 in amino acids: CSVDMNTEAFF. The CDR3 nucleotides read TGCAGCGTTGATATGAACACTGAAGCTTTCTTT.

This sequence joins TRBV7-2 and TRBJ1-1; D perhaps matches TRBD1 (5 bases). V lost 5 bases to trimming and J lost 10 bases, with 11 bases between them. Per the germline V gene, CDR1 is SGHTA and CDR2 is FQGNSA. CDR3 length: 11 residues. CDR3 sequence reads: CASSRGGLAFF. The CDR3 DNA is TGTGCCAGCAGCCGGGGGGGATTAGCTTTCTTT.

This chain joins TRBV11-3 and TRBJ1-1; the match to TRBD1 covers 9 bases. With 4 bases clipped from V and 1 base from J, the junction kept 1 base outside the gene matches. The CDR3 covers 14 residues. CDR1 is SGHNT and CDR2 is YENEEA in the germline V gene. The CDR3: CASSSGQGNTEAFF. The CDR3 bases are TGTGCCAGCAGCTCGGGACAGGGGAACACTGAAGCTTTCTTT.

V gene TRBV4-2 combines with J gene TRBJ1-1; 7 bases fit TRBD1. CDR1 is LGHNA and CDR2 is YNFKEQ in the germline V gene. The junction had 3 bases not matched to a gene; V was cut back by 4 bases and J by 1 base. The CDR3 is made up of 14 amino acids. The CDR3 spells CASSLTGTNTEAFF. CDR3 bases: TGTGCCAGCAGCCTGACAGGGACGAACACTGAAGCTTTCTTT.

V is TRBV5-1 and J is TRBJ2-1; TRBD2 aligns across 8 bases. V lost 5 bases to trimming and J lost 4 bases; unmatched junction nucleotides: 5. CDR3 length: 14 residues. Germline V CDR1 and CDR2: SGHRS, YFSETQ. CDR3 DNA sequence: TGCGCCAGCAGTTCAAGCGGGGGTTACAATGAGCAGTTCTTC. It translates to CASSSSGGYNEQFF.

The chain uses TRBV10-1 and TRBJ2-1; D is unresolved. Trimming took off 2 bases at V and 4 bases at J, with 6 bases between the two ends. The CDR3 covers 13 residues. Germline V gene lookup returns CDR1 WNHNN and CDR2 SYGVQD (reference sequence). The CDR3 reads CASSEPLYNEQFF. DNA of the CDR3: TGCGCCAGCAGTGAGCCCTTATACAATGAGCAGTTCTTC.